Listed here is a single T cell receptor beta chain. What it binds is not known. The source of the sample is a study of brain T cells in children with intractable seizures. Whole-study findings and limits: HCMV serostatus was not known, and viral specificity came from CDR3 similarity only. Pre- and post-surgery blood differed in depth, so pre-surgery absences may be undersampling.

The time point: blood from clinic visit 5 months post-surgery; TSC patient then seizure free. Only cases whose brain tissue showed the highest T cell transcript signatures were sequenced. At least one anti-epileptic drug was given before surgery. The V end was cut by 2 bases, the J end by 4 bases, with 24 bases between. The CDR3 is 19 amino acids. Germline V CDR1 and CDR2: SGHTA, FQGTGA. Profiled with immunoSEQ multiplex PCR; TCRdb holds only in-frame clones, not every one. Of about 350,000 clones listed, 93% are singletons. This sample comprised peripheral blood, obtained less than 6 months after surgery. The source is a boy in the first two years of life with tuberous sclerosis and intractable seizures. The chain joins TRBV7-3 to TRBJ2-1; D is perhaps TRBD2 (6 bases). CDR3 residues: CASSLLPSFPGLRYNEQFF. The DNA of the CDR3 is TGTGCCAGCAGCTTACTCCCTTCGTTTCCGGGACTGCGATACAATGAGCAGTTCTTC.